The text below deals with one T cell receptor beta chain. Antigen: not known. This specimen includes other DNA sequences encoding the same CDR3. V lost 0 bases and J lost 4, with 3 bases in between. The CDR3 contains 12 residues. Germline values: CDR1 SGHAT, CDR2 FQNNGV. The data are from a study of cytomegalovirus exposure and HLA in healthy donors. Findings and limits, study-wide: The authors considered a cluster of highly shared sequence variants likely to be a sequencing artifact. Accurate predictions that matched the HLA-A and HLA-B alleles of most subjects were reportedly made from TCR beta sequences.

This PCR relied on a set of 60 Vbeta primers and 13 Jbeta primers. Libraries were prepared by immunoSEQ multiplex PCR; TCRdb keeps only in-frame clonotypes and omits some of them. The repertoire includes 150,000 to 200,000 clones, about 80% of them detected once, and roughly 2.1% sits in the top ten. This clonotype originated in a woman between 18 and 29 years old in good health and CMV-seropositive. The specimen was PBMCs. This chain joins TRBV11-2 and TRBJ1-1; D is ambiguous. This CDR3 reads CASSLDRTEAFF. The DNA for the CDR3 is TGTGCCAGCAGCTTAGATCGCACTGAAGCTTTCTTT.